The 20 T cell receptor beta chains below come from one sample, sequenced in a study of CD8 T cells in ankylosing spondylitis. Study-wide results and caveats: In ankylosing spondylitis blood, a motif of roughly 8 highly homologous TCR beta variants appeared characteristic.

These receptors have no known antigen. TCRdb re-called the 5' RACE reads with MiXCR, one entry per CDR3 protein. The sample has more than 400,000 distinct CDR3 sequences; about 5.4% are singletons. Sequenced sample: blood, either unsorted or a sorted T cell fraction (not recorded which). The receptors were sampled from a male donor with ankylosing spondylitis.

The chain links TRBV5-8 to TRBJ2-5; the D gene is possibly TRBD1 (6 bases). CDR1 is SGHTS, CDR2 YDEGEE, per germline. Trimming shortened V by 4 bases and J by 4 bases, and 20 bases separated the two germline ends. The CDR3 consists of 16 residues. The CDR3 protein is CASSPGHRVGPETQYF. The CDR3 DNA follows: TGTGCCAGCAGCCCTGGGCACAGGGTCGGTCCAGAGACCCAGTACTTC.

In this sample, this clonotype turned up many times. As DNA, the CDR3 is TGCGCCAGCAGCCAAAGTAAGTTCTACAATGAGCAGTTCTTC. Amino acid sequence: CASSQSKFYNEQFF. The chain carries TRBV4-3 and TRBJ2-1; D ambiguous. The CDR3 is 14 residues long. The germline V gene encodes CDR1 LGHNA and CDR2 YSLEER. Trimming pared 2 bases from V and 3 bases from J, leaving 8 bases between.

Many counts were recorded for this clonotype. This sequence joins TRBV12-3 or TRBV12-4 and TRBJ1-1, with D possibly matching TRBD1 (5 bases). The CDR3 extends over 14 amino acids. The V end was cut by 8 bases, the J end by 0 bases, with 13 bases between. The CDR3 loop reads CASFNRGLNTEAFF. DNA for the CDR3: TGTGCCAGCTTTAACCGGGGCCTGAACACTGAAGCTTTCTTT.

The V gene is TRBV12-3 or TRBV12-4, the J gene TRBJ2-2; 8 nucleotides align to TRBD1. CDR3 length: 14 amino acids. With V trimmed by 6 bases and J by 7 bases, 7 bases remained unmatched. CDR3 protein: CASSPTGAGGELFF. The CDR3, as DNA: TGTGCCAGCAGCCCGACAGGGGCGGGCGGGGAGCTGTTTTTT.

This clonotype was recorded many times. The CDR3: CASSQQGPETQYF. The CDR3 nucleotides read TGTGCCAGCAGTCAACAGGGCCCGGAGACCCAGTACTTC. The chain joins TRBV6-2 or TRBV6-3 to TRBJ2-5, with D tentatively TRBD1 (6 bases). The germline V and J ends were trimmed by 5 bases and 5 bases, with 12 bases remaining between them. Germline V gene data show CDR1 as MNHEY and CDR2 as SVGEGT. CDR3 length: 13 amino acids.

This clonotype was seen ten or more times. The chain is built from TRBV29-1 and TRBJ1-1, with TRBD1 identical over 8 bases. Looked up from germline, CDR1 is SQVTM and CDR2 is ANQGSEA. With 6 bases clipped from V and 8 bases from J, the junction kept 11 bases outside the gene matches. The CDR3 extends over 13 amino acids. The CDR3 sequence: CSVGTGGRYEAFF. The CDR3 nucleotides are TGCAGCGTGGGTACAGGGGGACGGTACGAAGCTTTCTTT.

In nucleotides, the CDR3 is TGCAGTGCTAGATATCTGGGGCATTCACCCCTCCACTTT. This encodes CSARYLGHSPLHF. The chain carries TRBV20-1 and TRBJ1-6; tentatively, D is TRBD1 (5 bases). The ends were cut back, 2 bases at V and 8 bases at J, with 10 bases in the middle. CDR1 and CDR2 (germline): DFQATT, SNEGSKA (reference sequence). This CDR3 comprises 13 residues.

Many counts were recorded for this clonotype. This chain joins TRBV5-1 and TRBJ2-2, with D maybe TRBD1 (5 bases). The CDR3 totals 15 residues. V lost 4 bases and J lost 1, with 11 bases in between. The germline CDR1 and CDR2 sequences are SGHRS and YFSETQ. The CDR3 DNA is TGCGCCAGCAGCCTCGCCAGGGAGAACACCGGGGAGCTGTTTTTT. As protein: CASSLARENTGELFF.

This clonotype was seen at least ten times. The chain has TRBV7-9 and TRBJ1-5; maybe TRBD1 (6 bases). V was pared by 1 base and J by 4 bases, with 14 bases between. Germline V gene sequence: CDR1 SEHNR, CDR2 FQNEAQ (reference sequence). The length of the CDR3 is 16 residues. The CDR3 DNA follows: TGTGCCAGCAGCTTAGTAGGACAGCAACCTAATCAGCCCCAGCATTTT. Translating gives CASSLVGQQPNQPQHF.

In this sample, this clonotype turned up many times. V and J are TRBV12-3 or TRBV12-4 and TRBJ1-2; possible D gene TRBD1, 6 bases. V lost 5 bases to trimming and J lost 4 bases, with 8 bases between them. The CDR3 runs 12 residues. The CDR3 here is CASSQGIYGYTF. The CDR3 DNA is TGTGCCAGCAGTCAGGGGATCTATGGCTACACCTTC.

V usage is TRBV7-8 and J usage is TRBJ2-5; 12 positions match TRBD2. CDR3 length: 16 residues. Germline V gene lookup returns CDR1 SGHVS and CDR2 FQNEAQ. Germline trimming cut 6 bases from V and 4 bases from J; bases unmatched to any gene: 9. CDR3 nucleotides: TGTGCCAGCAGTATGTTCCTAGCGGGGGGGACAGAGACCCAGTACTTC. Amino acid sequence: CASSMFLAGGTETQYF. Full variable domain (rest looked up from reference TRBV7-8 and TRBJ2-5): GAGVSQSPRYKVAKRGQDVALRCDPISGHVSLFWYQQALGQGPEFLTYFQNEAQLDKSGLPSDRFFAERPEGSVSTLKIQRTQQEDSAVYLCASSMFLAGGTETQYFGPGTRLLVL.

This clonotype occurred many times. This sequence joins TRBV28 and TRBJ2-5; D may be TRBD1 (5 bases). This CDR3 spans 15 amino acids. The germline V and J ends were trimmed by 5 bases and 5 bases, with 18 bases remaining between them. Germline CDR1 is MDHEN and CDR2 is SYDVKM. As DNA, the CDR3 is TGTGCCAGCAGTAGTTCCACAGGCTTTGGGGAGACCCAGTACTTC. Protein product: CASSSSTGFGETQYF.

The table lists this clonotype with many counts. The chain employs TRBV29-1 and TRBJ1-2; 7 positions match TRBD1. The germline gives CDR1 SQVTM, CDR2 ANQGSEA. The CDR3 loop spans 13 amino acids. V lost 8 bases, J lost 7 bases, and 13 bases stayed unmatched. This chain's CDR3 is CSLYRGPGSGYTF. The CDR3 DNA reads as TGCAGCCTATACAGGGGTCCGGGTTCTGGCTACACCTTC.

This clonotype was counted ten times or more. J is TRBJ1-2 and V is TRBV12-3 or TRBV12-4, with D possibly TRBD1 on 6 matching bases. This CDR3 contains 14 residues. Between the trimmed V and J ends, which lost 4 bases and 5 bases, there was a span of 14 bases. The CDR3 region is CASSSLGGGYGYTF. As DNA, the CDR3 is TGTGCCAGCAGTTCCCTTGGGGGCGGTTATGGCTACACCTTC.

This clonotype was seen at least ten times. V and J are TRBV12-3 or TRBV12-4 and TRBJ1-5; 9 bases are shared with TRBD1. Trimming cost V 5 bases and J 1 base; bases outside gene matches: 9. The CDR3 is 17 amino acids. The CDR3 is CASSRDRGEGSNQPQHF. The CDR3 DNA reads TGTGCCAGCAGTCGCGACAGGGGGGAAGGAAGCAATCAGCCCCAGCATTTT.

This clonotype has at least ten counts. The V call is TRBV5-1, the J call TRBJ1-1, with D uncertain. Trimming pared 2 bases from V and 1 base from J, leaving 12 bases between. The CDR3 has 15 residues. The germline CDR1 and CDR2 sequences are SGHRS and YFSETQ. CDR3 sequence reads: CASSFQTWPNTEAFF. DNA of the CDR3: TGCGCCAGCAGCTTCCAGACCTGGCCGAACACTGAAGCTTTCTTT.

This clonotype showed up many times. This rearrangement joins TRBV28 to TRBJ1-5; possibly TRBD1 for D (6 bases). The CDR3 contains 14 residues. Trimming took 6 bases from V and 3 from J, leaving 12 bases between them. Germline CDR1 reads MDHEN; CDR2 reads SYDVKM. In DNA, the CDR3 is TGTGCCAGCAGGGACGGACAGCCCAATCAGCCCCAGCATTTT. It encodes CASRDGQPNQPQHF.

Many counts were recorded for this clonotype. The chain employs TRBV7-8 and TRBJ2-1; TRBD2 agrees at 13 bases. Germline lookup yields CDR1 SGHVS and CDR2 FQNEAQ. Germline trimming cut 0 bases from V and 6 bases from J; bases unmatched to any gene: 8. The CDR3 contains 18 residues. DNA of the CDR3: TGTGCCAGCAGCTTAGCGGGAAGGACTAGCGGGAGATCCAATGAGCAGTTCTTC. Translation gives CASSLAGRTSGRSNEQFF. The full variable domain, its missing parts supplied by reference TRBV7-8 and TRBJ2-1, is GAGVSQSPRYKVAKRGQDVALRCDPISGHVSLFWYQQALGQGPEFLTYFQNEAQLDKSGLPSDRFFAERPEGSVSTLKIQRTQQEDSAVYLCASSLAGRTSGRSNEQFFGPGTRLTVL.

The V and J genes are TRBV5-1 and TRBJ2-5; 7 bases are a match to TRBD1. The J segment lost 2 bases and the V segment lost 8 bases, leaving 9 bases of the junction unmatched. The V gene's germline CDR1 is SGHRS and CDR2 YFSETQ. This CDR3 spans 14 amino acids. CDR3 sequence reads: CASRPGQTQETQYF. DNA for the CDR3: TGCGCCAGTAGGCCGGGACAGACACAAGAGACCCAGTACTTC. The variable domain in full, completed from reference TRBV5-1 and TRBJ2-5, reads KAGVTQTPRYLIKTRGQQVTLSCSPISGHRSVSWYQQTPGQGLQFLFEYFSETQRNKGNFPGRFSGRQFSNSRSEMNVSTLELGDSALYLCASRPGQTQETQYFGPGTRLLVL.

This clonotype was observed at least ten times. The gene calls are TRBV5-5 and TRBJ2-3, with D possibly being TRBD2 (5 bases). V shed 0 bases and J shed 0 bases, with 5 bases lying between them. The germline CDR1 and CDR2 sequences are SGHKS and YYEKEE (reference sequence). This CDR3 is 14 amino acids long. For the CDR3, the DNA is TGTGCCAGCAGCTTGGAGCGGAGCACAGATACGCAGTATTTT. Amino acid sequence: CASSLERSTDTQYF.